Listed below are T cell receptor beta chains from one sample, sequenced in a study of T cells after yellow fever vaccination. Each CDR3 protein is one row after TCRdb ran MiXCR on the 5' RACE reads. In the table there are under 200,000 distinct CDR3 sequences, 6% to 7.5% of which are singletons. The material was CD4+ T cells sorted from PBMCs, obtained more than 4 days after the first yellow fever vaccination. These TCRs come from a man aged 18 to 29 who received the YFV17D yellow fever vaccine. CDR3s include the opening cysteine and the closing phenylalanine or tryptophan. The order of the fields is J gene, V gene, D gene, clone size, CDR3 DNA, CDR3 protein. D genes are given only for firm matches. Size tells how often a clone was seen (once, few, many) or the class of an expanded clone, and some rows leave it out.

TRBJ2-7	TRBV6-2/TRBV6-3	TRBD1	many	TGTGCCAGCACTTCCCGGGACAGGCGGAACGAGCAGTACTTC	CASTSRDRRNEQYF
TRBJ2-1	TRBV7-2	TRBD1	many	TGTGCCAGTCGGCGACAGGGATCGTACAATGAGCAGTTCTTC	CASRRQGSYNEQFF
TRBJ1-1	TRBV20-1	NA	few	TGCAGTGCTCAATCAGGGCAGAACACTGAAGCTTTCTTT	CSAQSGQNTEAFF
TRBJ2-1	TRBV4-2	TRBD2	few	TGTGCCAGCAGCCAAGGAGGTAGCGGGGGGGCGGGTGAGCAGTTCTTC	CASSQGGSGGAGEQFF
TRBJ2-6	TRBV19	NA	NA	TGTGCCACTCACCAGAGGGGGAGCGGGGCCAACGTCCTGACTTTC	CATHQRGSGANVLTF
TRBJ1-5	TRBV20-1	NA	many	TGCAGTGCTTCGACAGTCGCTGGCAATCAGCCCCAGCATTTT	CSASTVAGNQPQHF
TRBJ2-3	TRBV6-6	NA	few	TGTGCCAGCACCTTAGGGGCAGATACGCAGTATTTT	CASTLGADTQYF
TRBJ2-5	TRBV27	NA	many	TGTGCCAGCAGTTTTTACGGGGCGGAGGAGACCCAGTACTTC	CASSFYGAEETQYF
TRBJ2-2	TRBV12-3/TRBV12-4	TRBD1	many	TGTGCCAGCAGTCGGGACAGGACGAACACCGGGGAGCTGTTTTTT	CASSRDRTNTGELFF
TRBJ2-5	TRBV5-6	TRBD2	many	TGTGCCAGCAGCCCCCTGGGGGGGGAAGGTGAGACCCAGTACTTC	CASSPLGGEGETQYF
TRBJ2-2	TRBV12-3/TRBV12-4	NA	NA	TGTGCCAGCAGTTTTTCGGGACGGCGGAACACCGGGGAGCTGTTTTTT	CASSFSGRRNTGELFF
TRBJ2-2	TRBV7-3	NA	many	TGTGCCAGCAGTCGCGACAGCCCACCCGGGGAGCTGTTTTTT	CASSRDSPPGELFF
TRBJ1-2	TRBV5-5	NA	many	TGTGCCAGCAGCTTGGCCCCGCTCCGGGCCGAATATGGCTACACCTTC	CASSLAPLRAEYGYTF
TRBJ2-1	TRBV9	TRBD1	few	TGTGCCAGCAGCTCGCGGACAGGGGGCGGTGAGCAGTTCTTC	CASSSRTGGGEQFF
TRBJ2-2	TRBV11-2	TRBD2	many	TGTGCCAGCAGCTTAGAAGGACTAGCGGTCTTTACCGGGGAGCTGTTTTTT	CASSLEGLAVFTGELFF
TRBJ1-1	TRBV10-1	NA	NA	TGCGCCAGCCCTGCGCGGCAGAACACTGAAGCTTTCTTT	CASPARQNTEAFF
TRBJ1-2	TRBV12-3/TRBV12-4	NA	few	TGTGCCAGCAGTCCTCGGCCCTATGGCTACACCTTC	CASSPRPYGYTF
TRBJ2-1	TRBV4-2	NA	NA	TGTGCCAGCAGCCGAAGGGGGGCATCGGCGGGTCGCTCCTACAATGAGCAGTTCTTC	CASSRRGASAGRSYNEQFF
TRBJ1-1	TRBV4-1	NA	few	TGCGCCAGCAGCCAAGATAGACTAGGGAGGACTGAAGCTTTCTTT	CASSQDRLGRTEAFF
TRBJ1-5	TRBV12-3/TRBV12-4	TRBD1	NA	TGTGCCTGCAGTTTAGACCCTGGGGACAGGGGTACAAATCAGCCCCAGCATTTT	CACSLDPGDRGTNQPQHF
TRBJ2-7	TRBV2	NA	few	TGTGCCAGCAGTGTACCTAACGCAGGGTTAAGCGGCTTCGCCTACGAGCAGTACTTC	CASSVPNAGLSGFAYEQYF
TRBJ2-2	TRBV28	NA	many	TGTGCCAGCAGTTTCCCGGACAGTCGCAGCGTCGGGGAGCTGTTTTTT	CASSFPDSRSVGELFF
TRBJ2-2	TRBV7-6	TRBD1	NA	TGTGCCAGCAGCGGACAGGGTTGGACCGGGGAGCTGTTTTTT	CASSGQGWTGELFF
TRBJ2-1	TRBV6-4	NA	many	TGTGCCAGCAGTGTTGAGACTAGGCTCTACAATGAGCAGTTCTTC	CASSVETRLYNEQFF
TRBJ2-2	TRBV2	TRBD1	many	TGTGCCAGCAGTGACCCTACAGGGGCCGACGGGGAGCTGTTTTTT	CASSDPTGADGELFF
TRBJ2-3	TRBV20-1	NA	NA	TGCAGTGCAGTTACAGTATCTATCACAGATACGCAGTATTTT	CSAVTVSITDTQYF
TRBJ2-2	TRBV9	TRBD1	NA	TGTGCCAGCAGCGTAGGTGGGACAGTCACCGGGGAGCTGTTTTTT	CASSVGGTVTGELFF
TRBJ1-5	TRBV24-1	NA	NA	TGTGGCACCAGTGATTACAATCTCCTTAAGACAGGCGGATTTGCTTTGGGGCAGCCCCAGCATTTT	CGTSDYNLLKTGGFALGQPQHF
TRBJ2-5	TRBV29-1	TRBD1	few	TGCAGCGTTGATCGGGGACAGGGGCAGACCCAGTACTTC	CSVDRGQGQTQYF
TRBJ1-5	TRBV19	TRBD1	few	TGTGCCACCCGCCGCGTAGAGAGGACAGGGGAGAATCAGCCCCAGCATTTT	CATRRVERTGENQPQHF
TRBJ2-1	TRBV7-9	NA	many	TGTGCCAGCAGCCCCGTGGGCTACAATGAGCAGTTCTTC	CASSPVGYNEQFF
TRBJ1-5	TRBV6-5	NA	NA	TGTGCCAGCAGTTACAGTTCTGGGGTTAACAATCAGCCCCAGCATTTT	CASSYSSGVNNQPQHF
TRBJ2-2	TRBV24-1	NA	many	TGTGCCGTAAGAGAAACTTACACCGGGGAGCTGTTTTTT	CAVRETYTGELFF
TRBJ1-1	TRBV27	NA	many	TGTGCCAGCAGTTTATTACACCAGAACACTGAAGCTTTCTTT	CASSLLHQNTEAFF
TRBJ2-3	TRBV7-2	NA	NA	TGTGCCAGCACCCGGGATTACAAAGATACGCAGTATTTT	CASTRDYKDTQYF
TRBJ1-1	TRBV3-1	TRBD1	many	TGTGCCAGCAGCCTACAGGGGAAGACTGAAGCTTTCTTT	CASSLQGKTEAFF
TRBJ2-3	TRBV29-1	TRBD2	NA	TGCAGCGTGGGTAGACTAGCGGCGGATACGCAGTATTTT	CSVGRLAADTQYF
TRBJ2-6	TRBV7-9	NA	many	TGTGCCAGCAGCAAACAGGGCGGGGGGGCCAACGTCCTGACTTTC	CASSKQGGGANVLTF
TRBJ2-5	TRBV4-2	TRBD2	many	TGTGCCAGCGGAACTAGCGGACCGTACCAAGAGACCCAGTACTTC	CASGTSGPYQETQYF
TRBJ1-1	TRBV20-1	NA	NA	TGCAGTGCTAGAAGGGGAGGGCGGAACACTGAAGCTTTCTTT	CSARRGGRNTEAFF
TRBJ2-2	TRBV29-1	NA	few	TGCAGCGCTGTCCGAGACAGGCTCAACACCGGGGAGCTGTTTTTT	CSAVRDRLNTGELFF
TRBJ2-3	TRBV6-6	NA	many	TGTGCCACGGGGATAGATACGCAGTATTTT	CATGIDTQYF